The source of this T cell receptor (beta chain) is a study of molecular identifiers for immune sequencing clone quantification. In its sample, this clonotype was seen a few times. Its antigen is undetermined. Findings and caveats of the study: Clones above 20 RNA copies contained over 98% of effector molecules but under 1% of naive ones.

TCRdb reprocessed the PCR reads via MiXCR and lists one record per CDR3 protein. The sample contains around 470,000 distinct CDR3 sequences, about 22% of which appear only once. Trimming removed 3 bases from V and 3 bases from J; junction bases left unmatched: 5. CDR1 is SGHRS and CDR2 is YFSETQ in the germline V gene. The CDR3 loop spans 16 amino acids. V and J are TRBV5-1 and TRBJ2-3; 12 bases align to TRBD1. This clonotype was obtained from a human donor in good health. Some libraries in this study had Jurkat cell RNA spiked in. Source material: naive CD8+ T cells from blood, with Jurkat cell RNA spiked in. The subset is: FACS-sorted CD8+CD4-CCR7+CD45RA+ naive T cells. CDR3 amino acids: CASSSGQGARTDTQYF. CDR3 DNA sequence: TGCGCCAGCAGCTCGGGACAGGGGGCGAGGACAGATACGCAGTATTTT.